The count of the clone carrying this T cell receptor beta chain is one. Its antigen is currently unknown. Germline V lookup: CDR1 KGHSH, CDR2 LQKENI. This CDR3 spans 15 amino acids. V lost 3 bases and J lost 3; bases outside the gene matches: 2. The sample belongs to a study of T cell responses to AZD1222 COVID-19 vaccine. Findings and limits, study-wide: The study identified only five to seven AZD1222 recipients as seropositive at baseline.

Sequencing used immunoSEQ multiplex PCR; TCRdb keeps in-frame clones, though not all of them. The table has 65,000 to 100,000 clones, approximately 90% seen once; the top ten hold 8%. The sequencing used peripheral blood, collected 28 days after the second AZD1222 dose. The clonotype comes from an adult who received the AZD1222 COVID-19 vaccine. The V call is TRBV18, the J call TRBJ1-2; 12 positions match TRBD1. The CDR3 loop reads CASSPGQGADYGYTF. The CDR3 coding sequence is TGTGCCAGCTCACCGGGACAGGGGGCGGACTATGGCTACACCTTC.